The subject of this entry is one T cell receptor (beta chain). This sample is part of a study of response to subunit inactivated influenza vaccine. Using its own MiXCR run on the RT-PCR reads, TCRdb lists one record per CDR3 protein. The sample contains roughly 290,000 distinct CDR3 sequences, roughly 22% of which appear only once. Germline lookup yields CDR1 LGHNA and CDR2 YNFKEQ. The CDR3 consists of 15 residues. V was cut by 1 base and J by 0 bases, with 9 bases left in between. The input for sequencing was PBMCs from blood, taken less than 22 months after vaccination. V gene TRBV4-2 combines with J gene TRBJ1-1, with unresolved D. The TCR sequence derives from a man aged 50-75 years who received an inactivated influenza vaccine. As DNA, the CDR3 is TGTGCCAGCAGCCAAGGTCCGGGAATGAACACTGAAGCTTTCTTT. Its translation is CASSQGPGMNTEAFF.